This TCR beta chain was found in a study of blood T cell repertoires in COVID-19. Study background: COVID-19 samples, acute and convalescent, were from the United States, Italy and Spain.

Some clones are missing from TCRdb's copy, which holds only in-frame ones; the method was immunoSEQ multiplex PCR. Of 90,000 to 120,000 clones in the sample, more than 70% were seen once. The V end was cut by 6 bases, the J end by 0 bases, with 9 bases between. Germline CDR1 MNHEY, CDR2 SVGAGI. CDR3 size: 14 residues. The count of this clone is one. The specimen was peripheral blood. The chain couples TRBV6-5 to TRBJ1-5; the D is unclear. The TCR comes from a man aged 35-49 years with active or convalescent COVID-19. This CDR3 reads CASRADYSNQPQHF. The CDR3 coding sequence is TGTGCCAGCAGGGCAGATTATAGCAATCAGCCCCAGCATTTT.